A selection of T cell receptor beta chains follows, all from one sample in a study of cytomegalovirus exposure and HLA in healthy donors. Method: immunoSEQ multiplex PCR; TCRdb's copy keeps in-frame clones and lacks some. Here the sample spans approximately 140,000 clones, approximately 80% being singletons. The sample was PBMCs. All receptors derive from a young man in good health and CMV-seronegative. The CDR3 runs from the conserved cysteine through the conserved F or W. The order of the fields is D gene, V gene, J gene, clone size, CDR3 length, CDR3 protein, CDR3 DNA. A D gene is named only where the DNA matches it firmly. Size is stated for part of the rows, as once, few or many counts, or as a class when the clone is expanded.

D gene: TRBD1
V gene: TRBV14
J gene: TRBJ2-7
clone size: -
CDR3 length: 15
CDR3 protein: CASSQGTGGFYEQYF
CDR3 DNA: TGTGCCAGCAGCCAAGGCACAGGGGGTTTTTACGAGCAGTACTTC

D gene: -
V gene: TRBV27
J gene: TRBJ1-1
clone size: -
CDR3 length: 16
CDR3 protein: CASSSPPWEGNTEAFF
CDR3 DNA: TGTGCCAGCAGTTCCCCCCCGTGGGAGGGCAACACTGAAGCTTTCTTT

D gene: TRBD2
V gene: TRBV2
J gene: TRBJ2-4
clone size: few
CDR3 length: 15
CDR3 protein: CASSLAGGPLNIQYF
CDR3 DNA: TGTGCCAGCAGTTTAGCGGGGGGGCCTCTAAACATTCAGTACTTC

D gene: -
V gene: TRBV5-4
J gene: TRBJ2-5
clone size: -
CDR3 length: 16
CDR3 protein: CASSLGGSLASETQYF
CDR3 DNA: TGTGCCAGCAGCTTGGGGGGGAGTCTAGCGTCAGAGACCCAGTACTTC

D gene: -
V gene: TRBV15
J gene: TRBJ1-1
clone size: -
CDR3 length: 15
CDR3 protein: CATSRDRGWDTEAFF
CDR3 DNA: TGTGCCACCAGCAGAGATAGAGGGTGGGACACTGAAGCTTTCTTT

D gene: TRBD1
V gene: TRBV27
J gene: TRBJ2-7
clone size: -
CDR3 length: 19
CDR3 protein: CATLKYTTRQGRDPYEQYF
CDR3 DNA: TGTGCCACCCTCAAATACACAACTAGACAGGGTAGAGACCCCTACGAGCAGTACTTC

D gene: TRBD1
V gene: TRBV19
J gene: TRBJ2-7
clone size: -
CDR3 length: 18
CDR3 protein: CASSRLTGGATQTYEQYF
CDR3 DNA: TGTGCCAGTAGTAGGCTGACAGGGGGCGCGACTCAAACCTACGAGCAGTACTTC

D gene: -
V gene: TRBV6-5
J gene: TRBJ2-1
clone size: -
CDR3 length: 13
CDR3 protein: CASSYSNTVEQFF
CDR3 DNA: TGTGCCAGCAGTTACTCGAATACTGTCGAGCAGTTCTTC

D gene: -
V gene: TRBV11-2
J gene: TRBJ1-4
clone size: -
CDR3 length: 16
CDR3 protein: CASSSNVGVPNEKLFF
CDR3 DNA: TGTGCCAGCAGCTCCAACGTCGGGGTGCCTAATGAAAAACTGTTTTTT

D gene: TRBD1
V gene: TRBV6-1
J gene: TRBJ1-5
clone size: -
CDR3 length: 18
CDR3 protein: CASSVGQGARGSNQPQHF
CDR3 DNA: TGTGCCAGCAGTGTTGGACAGGGGGCGAGGGGCAGCAATCAGCCCCAGCATTTT

D gene: -
V gene: TRBV30
J gene: TRBJ2-5
clone size: -
CDR3 length: 11
CDR3 protein: CASIGPSSQYF
CDR3 DNA: TGTGCATCGATTGGGCCATCTTCGCAGTACTTC

D gene: -
V gene: TRBV7-8
J gene: TRBJ2-3
clone size: -
CDR3 length: 15
CDR3 protein: CASSARGAGTDTQYF
CDR3 DNA: TGTGCCAGCAGCGCCAGGGGCGCCGGGACAGATACGCAGTATTTT

D gene: TRBD2
V gene: TRBV5-8
J gene: TRBJ2-7
clone size: -
CDR3 length: 14
CDR3 protein: CASSVELAGGPGYF
CDR3 DNA: TGTGCCAGCAGCGTGGAACTAGCGGGAGGGCCGGGGTACTTC

D gene: -
V gene: TRBV5-6
J gene: TRBJ1-4
clone size: few
CDR3 length: 14
CDR3 protein: CASSSLTGNEKLFF
CDR3 DNA: TGTGCCAGCAGCTCACTGACAGGAAATGAAAAACTGTTTTTT